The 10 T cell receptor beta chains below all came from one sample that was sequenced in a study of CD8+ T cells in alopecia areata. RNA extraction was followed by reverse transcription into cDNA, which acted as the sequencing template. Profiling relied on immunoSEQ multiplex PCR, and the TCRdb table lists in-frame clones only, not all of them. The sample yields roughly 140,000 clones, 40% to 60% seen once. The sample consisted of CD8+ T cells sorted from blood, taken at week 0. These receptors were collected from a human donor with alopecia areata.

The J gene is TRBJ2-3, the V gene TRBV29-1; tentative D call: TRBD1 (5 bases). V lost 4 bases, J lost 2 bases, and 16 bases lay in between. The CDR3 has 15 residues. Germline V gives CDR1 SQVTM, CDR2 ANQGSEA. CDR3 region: CSVGGSGKHTDTQYF. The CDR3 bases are TGCAGCGTTGGGGGCAGTGGGAAGCACACAGATACGCAGTATTTT.

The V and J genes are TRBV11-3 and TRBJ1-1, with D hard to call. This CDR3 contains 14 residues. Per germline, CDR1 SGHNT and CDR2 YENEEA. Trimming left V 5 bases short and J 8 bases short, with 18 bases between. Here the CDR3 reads CASSAESRTFEAFF. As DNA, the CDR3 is TGTGCCAGCAGCGCGGAGTCCCGGACGTTCGAAGCTTTCTTT.

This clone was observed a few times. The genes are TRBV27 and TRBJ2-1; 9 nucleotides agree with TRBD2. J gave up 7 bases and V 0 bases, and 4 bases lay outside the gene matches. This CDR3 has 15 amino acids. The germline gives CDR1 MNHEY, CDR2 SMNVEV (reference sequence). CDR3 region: CASSLSGLAKNEQFF. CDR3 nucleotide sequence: TGTGCCAGCAGTTTATCAGGACTAGCGAAGAATGAGCAGTTCTTC.

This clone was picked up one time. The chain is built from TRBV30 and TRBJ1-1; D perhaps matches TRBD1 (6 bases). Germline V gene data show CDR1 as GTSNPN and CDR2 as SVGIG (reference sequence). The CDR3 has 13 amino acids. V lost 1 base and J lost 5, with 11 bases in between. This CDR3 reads CAWSAARGTEAFF. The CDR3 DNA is TGTGCCTGGAGTGCCGCCAGGGGAACTGAAGCTTTCTTT.

In DNA, the CDR3 is TGTGCCTGGAGTGAAGGGAGAAATTCACCCCTCCACTTT. Amino acids: CAWSEGRNSPLHF. The chain links TRBV30 to TRBJ1-6; D is undetermined. The germline V gene has CDR1 GTSNPN and CDR2 SVGIG (reference sequence). This CDR3 region has 13 residues. With 1 base removed from V and 7 bases from J, the gap between germline ends came to 8 bases. Complete variable domain (other parts from reference TRBV30 and TRBJ1-6): SQTIHQWPATLVQPVGSPLSLECTVEGTSNPNLYWYRQAAGRGLQLLFYSVGIGQISSEVPQNLSASRPQDRQFILSSKKLLLSDSGFYLCAWSEGRNSPLHFGNGTRLTVT.

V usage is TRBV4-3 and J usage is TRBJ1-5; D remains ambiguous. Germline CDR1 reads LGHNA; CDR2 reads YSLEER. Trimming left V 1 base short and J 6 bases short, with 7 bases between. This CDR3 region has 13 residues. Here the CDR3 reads CASSQGLSQPQHF. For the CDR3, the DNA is TGCGCCAGCAGCCAAGGGCTTTCTCAGCCCCAGCATTTT.

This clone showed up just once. CDR3 in DNA: TGTGCCTGGAGTCAAGTGGTGTCAGCTGAAGCTTTCTTT. Its translation: CAWSQVVSAEAFF. The V gene is TRBV30, the J gene TRBJ1-1; the D is unclear. CDR3 length: 13 amino acids. CDR1 and CDR2 from the germline V gene are GTSNPN and SVGIG (reference sequence). Trimming stripped 2 bases from V and 6 bases from J, with 13 bases between.

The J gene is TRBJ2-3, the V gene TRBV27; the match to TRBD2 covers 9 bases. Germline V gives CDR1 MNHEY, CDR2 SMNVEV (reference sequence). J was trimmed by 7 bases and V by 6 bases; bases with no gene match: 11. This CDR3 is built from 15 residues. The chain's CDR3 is CASSVGRGGLYTQYF. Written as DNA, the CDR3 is TGTGCCAGCAGCGTCGGGCGGGGGGGCCTTTATACGCAGTATTTT.

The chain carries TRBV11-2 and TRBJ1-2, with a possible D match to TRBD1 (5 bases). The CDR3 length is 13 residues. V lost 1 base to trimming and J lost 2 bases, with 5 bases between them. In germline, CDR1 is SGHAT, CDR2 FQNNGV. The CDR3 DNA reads TGTGCCAGCAGCTTAGGGGACAACTATGGCTACACCTTC. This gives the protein CASSLGDNYGYTF.

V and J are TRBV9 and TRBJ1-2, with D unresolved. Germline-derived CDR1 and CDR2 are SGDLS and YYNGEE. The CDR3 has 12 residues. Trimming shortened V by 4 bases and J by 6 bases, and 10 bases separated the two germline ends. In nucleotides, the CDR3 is TGTGCCAGCAGCAAGGGTTTGGATGGCTACACCTTC. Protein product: CASSKGLDGYTF.